This TCR beta chain is drawn from a study of T cells in tuberculosis. Libraries were prepared by immunoSEQ multiplex PCR; TCRdb keeps only in-frame clonotypes and omits some of them. The sample has 20,000 to 25,000 clones; roughly nine tenths are singletons. This clone was observed once. V lost 3 bases and J lost 4, with 21 bases in between. The CDR3 has 18 residues. Per the germline V gene, CDR1 is SGHDN and CDR2 is FVKESK. The sequence was collected from a donor aged 10 to 29 with latent tuberculosis or without tuberculosis infection. Material for sequencing was PBMCs. V usage is TRBV14 and J usage is TRBJ2-2; perhaps TRBD2 as D (6 bases). CDR3 loop: CASSHNLWDRGSTGELFF. The CDR3 coding sequence is TGTGCCAGCAGCCACAATTTATGGGATCGGGGGTCCACCGGGGAGCTGTTTTTT.